This T cell receptor (beta chain) was recovered during a study of blood T cell repertoires in COVID-19. Study context: Two negative PCRs, clearance, or symptom resolution were required of recovered Cohort 3 donors. Samples taken during acute and convalescent COVID-19 were collected in the United States, Italy and Spain.

Under the authors' procedure: Reference gene primers were amplified, and this amplification served to estimate nucleated cell counts. Sequencing was performed with immunoSEQ multiplex PCR; in TCRdb, only in-frame clones are kept and a portion is missing. V, J and clone size reflect that table, while D and trimming were determined from the DNA. The sample lists roughly 200,000 clones, about nine tenths occurring once. From germline, CDR1 is SGHTS and CDR2 YDEGEE. V was pared by 5 bases and J by 4 bases, with 21 bases between. The CDR3 is made up of 16 amino acids. Adults between about 18 and 95 years of age took part from some 25 US areas. The sample holds a few counts of this clone.

Sequenced sample: PBMCs or T cells enriched from blood (not recorded which). The receptor was derived from a man aged 25-40 years in a cohort exposed to, infected with or recovered from COVID-19 (not recorded which). V and J are TRBV5-8 and TRBJ1-1; D is perhaps TRBD1 (6 bases). In DNA form, the CDR3 reads TGTGCCAGCAGTGGTCCACCCAGGGGTGGGGGCACTGAAGCTTTCTTT. Translating it yields CASSGPPRGGGTEAFF.